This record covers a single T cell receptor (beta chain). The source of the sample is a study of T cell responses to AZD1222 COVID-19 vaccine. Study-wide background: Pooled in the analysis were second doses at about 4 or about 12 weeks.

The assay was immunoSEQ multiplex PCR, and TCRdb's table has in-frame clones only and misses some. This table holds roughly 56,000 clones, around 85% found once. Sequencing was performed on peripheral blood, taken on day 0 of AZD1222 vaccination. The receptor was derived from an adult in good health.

This CDR3 is CASSSGLAGVTDTQYF. The CDR3 nucleotides are TGTGCCAGCAGCTCGGGACTAGCGGGGGTCACAGATACGCAGTATTTT. The V gene is TRBV4-2, the J gene TRBJ2-3; 14 bases agree with TRBD2. Looked up from germline, CDR1 is LGHNA and CDR2 is YNFKEQ. The CDR3 covers 16 residues. The ends lost 5 bases at V and 2 bases at J; junction bases unmatched: 3.